This TCR beta chain was identified during a study of shared clonotypes between healthy human individuals. Study conclusions and caveats: Estimated richness was generally greater in naive than memory subsets.

Several immunoSEQ plates received, in even portions, the genomic DNA of each subset. Authors' methods: Junction-only immunoSEQ sequences carried no quality scores, so filtering differed. Assay: immunoSEQ multiplex PCR; the TCRdb copy retains only in-frame clones and omits some. V, J and clone size are taken as reported in that table, and D and trimming were inferred from the DNA itself. The table includes roughly 2.2 million clones, 85% to 95% detected once. This CDR3 region has 20 residues. The germline CDR1 and CDR2 sequences are MRHNA and SNTAGT. Comments on this clone: What it recognizes is unknown. A junction boundary mismatches the germline segment, possibly from a read error.

Sequencing was done on a sample of naive CD4+ T cells from PBMCs. Subset: CD45RA+ positively selected. The receptor comes from a man younger than 35 in good health. Some clones in this sample may be carry-over from other donors' samples. The chain combines TRBV6-4 with TRBJ1-4; TRBD1 matches 10 bases. The CDR3 spells CASGESGGGTGVFGNEKLFF. CDR3 coding DNA: TGTGCCAGCGGTGAATCTGGGGGTGGGACAGGGGTTTTTGGTAATGAAAAACTGTTTTTT.